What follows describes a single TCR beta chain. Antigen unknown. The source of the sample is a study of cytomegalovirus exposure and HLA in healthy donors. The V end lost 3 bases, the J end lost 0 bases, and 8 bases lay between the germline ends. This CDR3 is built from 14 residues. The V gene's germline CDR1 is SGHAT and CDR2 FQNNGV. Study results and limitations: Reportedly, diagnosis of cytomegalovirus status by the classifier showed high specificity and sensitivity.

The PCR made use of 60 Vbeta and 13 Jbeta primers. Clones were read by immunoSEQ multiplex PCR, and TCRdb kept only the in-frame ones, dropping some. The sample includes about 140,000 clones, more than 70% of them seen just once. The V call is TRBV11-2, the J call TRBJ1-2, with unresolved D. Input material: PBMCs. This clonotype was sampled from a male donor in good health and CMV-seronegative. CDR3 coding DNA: TGTGCCAGCAGCTTCAGTGATACTAACTATGGCTACACCTTC. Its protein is CASSFSDTNYGYTF.